This T cell receptor beta chain comes out of a study of brain metastases from non-small cell lung cancer. There are 16 residues in the CDR3. The germline CDR1 and CDR2 sequences are MNHEY and SMNVEV (reference sequence). V lost 7 bases and J 2 bases, leaving 19 bases between the germline ends. Study results and limitations: Brain metastases had lower T-cell infiltration than primary tumors.

Clones were read by immunoSEQ multiplex PCR, and TCRdb kept only the in-frame ones, dropping some. Of fewer than 1,500 clones listed, about 85% were seen once; the top ten hold 9.5% to 11%. Points on this clone: Its antigen is not identified.

This chain connects TRBV27 to TRBJ2-3, with D unresolved. The material sequenced was tissue from a brain metastasis. The TCR originated in a donor aged 40 or older with non-small cell lung cancer. CDR3 sequence: CASTTRVGSNTDTQYF. CDR3 nucleotide sequence: TGTGCCAGCACCACCCGGGTAGGCTCGAACACAGATACGCAGTATTTT.